This T cell receptor beta chain was found in a study of long-term antiretroviral therapy in people with HIV. Broader study findings: After ART, diversity increased yet remained lower than transplant donor controls.

Turning to this clone: Its antigen remains unknown.

Version v3.0 of the immunoSEQ assay ran at survey level. Sequenced by immunoSEQ multiplex PCR; TCRdb stores in-frame clones only, minus some. The sample holds over 20,000 clones, about four fifths seen once. The germline gives CDR1 MNHEY, CDR2 SMNVEV (reference sequence). V was pared by 8 bases and J by 3 bases, with 5 bases between. The CDR3 contains 11 residues. The TCR comes from a man aged 18 to 30 with HIV. This material consisted of unsorted PBMCs, taken 3 years after starting antiretroviral therapy. V gene TRBV27 combines with J gene TRBJ1-5; D is unresolved. DNA of the CDR3: TGTGCCAGCGGCCACAATCAGCCCCAGCATTTT. It specifies CASGHNQPQHF.